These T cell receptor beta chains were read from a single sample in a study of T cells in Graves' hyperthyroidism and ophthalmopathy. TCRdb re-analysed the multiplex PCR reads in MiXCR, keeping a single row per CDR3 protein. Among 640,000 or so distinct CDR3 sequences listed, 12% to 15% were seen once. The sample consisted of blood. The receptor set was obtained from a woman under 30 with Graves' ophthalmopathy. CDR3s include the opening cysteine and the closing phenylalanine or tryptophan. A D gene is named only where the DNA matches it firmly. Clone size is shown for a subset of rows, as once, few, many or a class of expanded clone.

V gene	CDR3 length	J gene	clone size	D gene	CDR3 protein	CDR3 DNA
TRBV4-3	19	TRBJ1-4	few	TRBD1	CASSQVFGTGLETNEKLFF	TGCGCCAGCAGCCAAGTTTTTGGGACAGGGCTGGAAACTAATGAAAAACTGTTTTTT
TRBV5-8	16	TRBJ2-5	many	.	CASSLGATGSLETQYF	TGTGCCAGCAGCTTGGGGGCGACCGGATCGTTAGAGACCCAGTACTTC
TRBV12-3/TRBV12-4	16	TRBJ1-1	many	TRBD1	CASSFSPGQGTSEAFF	TGTGCCAGCAGTTTTTCCCCGGGACAGGGAACCTCTGAAGCTTTCTTT
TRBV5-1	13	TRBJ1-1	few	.	CASSLAWGREAFF	TGCGCCAGCAGCTTGGCCTGGGGGCGCGAGGCTTTCTTT
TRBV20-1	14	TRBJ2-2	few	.	CSTIPGGRGGELFF	TGCAGTACAATTCCAGGGGGGAGAGGCGGGGAGCTGTTTTTT
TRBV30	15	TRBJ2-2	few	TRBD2	CARRHSGRTDGELFF	TGTGCCCGACGACATAGCGGGAGAACGGACGGGGAGCTGTTTTTT
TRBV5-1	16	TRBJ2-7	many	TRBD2	CASSLAGGYRIHEQYF	TGCGCCAGCAGCTTGGCCGGGGGGTACCGGATCCACGAGCAGTACTTC
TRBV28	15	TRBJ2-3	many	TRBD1	CASSDGQGNTDTQYF	TGTGCCAGCAGTGACGGACAGGGGAACACAGATACGCAGTATTTT
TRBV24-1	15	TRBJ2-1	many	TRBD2	CATSDGDYPYNEQFF	TGTGCCACCAGTGATGGGGACTACCCCTACAATGAGCAGTTCTTC
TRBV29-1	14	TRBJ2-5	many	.	CSVEWAFPAETQYF	TGCAGCGTTGAATGGGCGTTCCCAGCCGAGACCCAGTACTTC
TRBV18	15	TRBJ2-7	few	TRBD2	CASSPLSGRRYEQYF	TGTGCCAGCTCACCCCTCAGCGGGAGAAGATACGAGCAGTACTTC
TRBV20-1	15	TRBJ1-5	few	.	CSARAPGAVNQPQHF	TGCAGTGCTAGAGCCCCCGGGGCGGTGAATCAGCCCCAGCATTTT
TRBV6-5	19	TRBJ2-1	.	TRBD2	CASSHLPRKGTSGADEQFF	TGTGCCAGCAGTCACCTCCCCCGGAAGGGGACTAGCGGGGCCGATGAGCAGTTCTTC
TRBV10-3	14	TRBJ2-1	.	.	CAISLGRSYNEQFF	TGTGCCATCAGTCTGGGACGGTCCTACAATGAGCAGTTCTTC
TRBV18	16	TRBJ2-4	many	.	CASSSLRDLAKNIQYF	TGTGCCAGCTCATCCCTCCGGGACCTAGCCAAAAACATTCAGTACTTC
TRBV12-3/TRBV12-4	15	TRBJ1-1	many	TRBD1	CASSLVTGAGTEAFF	TGTGCCAGCAGTTTAGTCACAGGGGCGGGCACTGAAGCTTTCTTT
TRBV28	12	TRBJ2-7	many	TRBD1	CASKQGLYEQYF	TGTGCCAGCAAACAGGGGCTCTACGAGCAGTACTTC
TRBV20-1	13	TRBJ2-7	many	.	CSATGRNSYEQYF	TGCAGTGCGACGGGACGGAATTCCTACGAGCAGTACTTC
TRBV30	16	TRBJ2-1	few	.	CAWSVEGHGFLGEQFF	TGTGCCTGGAGTGTAGAGGGACACGGCTTCCTCGGTGAGCAGTTCTTC
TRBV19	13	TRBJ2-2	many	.	CASSAIETGELFF	TGTGCCAGTAGTGCCATAGAGACCGGGGAGCTGTTTTTT
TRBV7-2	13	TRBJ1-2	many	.	CASSLSQGQGYTF	TGTGCCAGCAGTTTATCACAGGGTCAAGGCTACACCTTC
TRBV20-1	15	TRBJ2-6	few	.	CSARGGVSGANVLTF	TGCAGTGCTAGGGGCGGTGTTTCTGGGGCCAACGTCCTGACTTTC
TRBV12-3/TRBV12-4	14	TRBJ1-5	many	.	CASSLVMGNQPQHF	TGTGCCAGCAGTTTAGTGATGGGCAATCAGCCCCAGCATTTT
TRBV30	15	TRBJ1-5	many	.	CAWTPGHGGNQPQHF	TGTGCCTGGACCCCGGGACACGGAGGGAATCAGCCCCAGCATTTT
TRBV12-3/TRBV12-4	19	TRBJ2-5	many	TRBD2	CASSLWGLAGVSPQETQYF	TGTGCCAGCAGTCTATGGGGACTAGCGGGAGTTTCTCCCCAAGAGACCCAGTACTTC
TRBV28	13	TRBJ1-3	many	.	CASAGGSGNTIYF	TGTGCCTCAGCGGGGGGCTCTGGAAACACCATATATTTT
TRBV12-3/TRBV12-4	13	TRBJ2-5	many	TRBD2	CATARGGRETQYF	TGTGCCACCGCCCGGGGCGGGAGGGAGACCCAGTACTTC
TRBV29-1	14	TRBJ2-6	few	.	CSGDGSSGANVLTF	TGCAGCGGCGACGGGAGCTCTGGGGCCAACGTCCTGACTTTC
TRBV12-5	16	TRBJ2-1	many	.	CASGLVLAVANNEQFF	TGTGCTAGTGGTTTGGTACTGGCAGTCGCAAACAATGAGCAGTTCTTC
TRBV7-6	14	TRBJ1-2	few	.	CASNLSPGGDGYTF	TGTGCCAGCAACCTCTCCCCCGGGGGGGATGGCTACACCTTC
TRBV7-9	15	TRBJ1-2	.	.	CASSSTGGAPRGYTF	TGTGCCAGCAGCTCGACGGGGGGGGCGCCGAGGGGCTACACCTTC
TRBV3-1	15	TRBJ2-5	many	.	CASSQEGRGRETQYF	TGTGCCAGCAGCCAAGAAGGGAGGGGGCGCGAGACCCAGTACTTC
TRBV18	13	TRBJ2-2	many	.	CASSPPNTGELFF	TGTGCCAGCAGCCCCCCCAACACCGGGGAGCTGTTTTTT
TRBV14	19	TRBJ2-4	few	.	CASSQEARVQALTKNIQYF	TGTGCCAGCAGCCAAGAGGCTAGGGTTCAGGCGTTAACCAAAAACATTCAGTACTTC
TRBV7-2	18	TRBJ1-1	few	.	CASRGGVGLQGGGTEAFF	TGTGCCAGCAGGGGCGGGGTAGGACTACAGGGTGGAGGCACTGAAGCTTTCTTT
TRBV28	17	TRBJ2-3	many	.	CASSFPWPTVSTDTQYF	TGTGCCAGCAGCTTCCCCTGGCCGACAGTGAGCACAGATACGCAGTATTTT
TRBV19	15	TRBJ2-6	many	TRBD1	CASTTGGFGANVLTF	TGTGCCAGTACGACAGGGGGCTTTGGGGCCAACGTCCTGACTTTC
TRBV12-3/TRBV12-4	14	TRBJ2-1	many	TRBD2	CASSPWTSGSDQFF	TGTGCCAGCAGTCCCTGGACTAGCGGGAGCGATCAGTTCTTC
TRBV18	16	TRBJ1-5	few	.	CASSTRGGRVGQPQHF	TGTGCCAGCTCGACGCGAGGGGGGCGCGTGGGTCAGCCCCAGCATTTT
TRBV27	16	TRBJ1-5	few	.	CASSSSTGIGNQPQHF	.